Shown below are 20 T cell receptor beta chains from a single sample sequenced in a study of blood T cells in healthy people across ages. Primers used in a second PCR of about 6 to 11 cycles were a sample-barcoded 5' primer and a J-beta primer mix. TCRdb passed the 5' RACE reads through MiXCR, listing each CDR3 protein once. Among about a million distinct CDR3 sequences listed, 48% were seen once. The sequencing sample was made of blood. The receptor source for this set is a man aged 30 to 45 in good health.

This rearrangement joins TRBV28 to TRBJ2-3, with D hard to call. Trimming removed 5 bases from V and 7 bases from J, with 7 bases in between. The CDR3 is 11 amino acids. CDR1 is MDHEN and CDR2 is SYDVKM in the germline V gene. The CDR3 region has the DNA TGTGCCAGCAGTCCGCGGAATACGCAGTATTTT. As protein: CASSPRNTQYF.

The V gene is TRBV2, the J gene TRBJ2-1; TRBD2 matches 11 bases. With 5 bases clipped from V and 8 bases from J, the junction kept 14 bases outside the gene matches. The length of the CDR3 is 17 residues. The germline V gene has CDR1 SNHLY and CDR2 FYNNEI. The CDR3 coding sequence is TGTGCCAGCAGTTTTGGACTAGCGGGCCCAACGGTCGATGAGCAGTTCTTC. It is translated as CASSFGLAGPTVDEQFF.

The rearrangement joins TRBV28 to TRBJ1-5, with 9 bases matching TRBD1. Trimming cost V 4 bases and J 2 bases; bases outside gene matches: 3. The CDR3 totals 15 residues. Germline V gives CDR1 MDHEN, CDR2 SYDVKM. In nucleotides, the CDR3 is TGTGCCAGCAGTTCCGGGGACAGGGGCAATCAGCCCCAGCATTTT. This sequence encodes CASSSGDRGNQPQHF. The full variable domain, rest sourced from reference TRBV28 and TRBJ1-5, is DVKVTQSSRYLVKRTGEKVFLECVQDMDHENMFWYRQDPGLGLRLIYFSYDVKMKEKGDIPEGYSVSREKKERFSLILESASTNQTSMYLCASSSGDRGNQPQHFGDGTRLSIL.

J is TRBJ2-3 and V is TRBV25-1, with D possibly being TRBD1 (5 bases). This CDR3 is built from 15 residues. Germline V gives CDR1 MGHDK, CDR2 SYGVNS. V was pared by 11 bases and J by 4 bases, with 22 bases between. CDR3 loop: CAGAPGELRADTQYF. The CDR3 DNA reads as TGTGCCGGCGCTCCCGGAGAGCTCAGGGCAGATACGCAGTATTTT.

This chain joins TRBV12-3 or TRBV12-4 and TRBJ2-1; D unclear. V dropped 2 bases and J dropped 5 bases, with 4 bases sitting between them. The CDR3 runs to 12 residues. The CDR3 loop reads CASSLNNNEQFF. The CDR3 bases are TGTGCCAGCAGTTTAAACAACAATGAGCAGTTCTTC.

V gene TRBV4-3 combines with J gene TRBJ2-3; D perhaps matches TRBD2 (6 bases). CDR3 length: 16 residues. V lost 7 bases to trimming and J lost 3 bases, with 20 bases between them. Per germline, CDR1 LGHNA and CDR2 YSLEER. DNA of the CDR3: TGCGCCAGCACCTCAGCAGTGGGAGGTCTAACAGATACGCAGTATTTT. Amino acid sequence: CASTSAVGGLTDTQYF.

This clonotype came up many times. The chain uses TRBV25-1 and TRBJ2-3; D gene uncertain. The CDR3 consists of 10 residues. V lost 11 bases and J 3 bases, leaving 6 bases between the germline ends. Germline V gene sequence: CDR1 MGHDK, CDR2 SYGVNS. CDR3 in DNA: TGTGCCGCCGGTACAGATACGCAGTATTTT. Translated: CAAGTDTQYF.

The CDR3 bases are TGCGCCAGCACCCAGACAGGGCCCCCTAATGAAAAACTGTTTTTT. Protein sequence: CASTQTGPPNEKLFF. The V gene is TRBV5-1, the J gene TRBJ1-4; 7 bases align to TRBD1. The CDR3 contains 15 residues. The V segment lost 6 bases and the J segment 3 bases; nucleotides outside the gene matches: 8. CDR1 and CDR2 from the germline V gene are SGHRS and YFSETQ.

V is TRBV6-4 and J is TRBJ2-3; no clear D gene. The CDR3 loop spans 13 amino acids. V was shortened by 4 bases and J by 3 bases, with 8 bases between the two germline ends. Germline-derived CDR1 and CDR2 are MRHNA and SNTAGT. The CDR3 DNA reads TGTGCCAGCAGTGCGCTCGGAACAGATACGCAGTATTTT. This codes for CASSALGTDTQYF.

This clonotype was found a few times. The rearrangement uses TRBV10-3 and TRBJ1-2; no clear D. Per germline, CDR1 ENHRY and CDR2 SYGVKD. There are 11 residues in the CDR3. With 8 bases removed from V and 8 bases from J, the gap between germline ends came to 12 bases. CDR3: CAIYGDDGYTF. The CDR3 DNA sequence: TGTGCCATCTATGGGGATGACGGCTACACCTTC.

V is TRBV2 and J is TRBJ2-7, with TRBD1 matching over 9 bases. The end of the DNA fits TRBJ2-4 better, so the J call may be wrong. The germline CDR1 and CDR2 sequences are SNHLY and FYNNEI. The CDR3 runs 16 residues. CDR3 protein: CASSEDRGLAKNIQYF. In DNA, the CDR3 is TGTGCCAGCAGTGAGGACAGGGGACTAGCCAAAAACATTCAGTACTTC.

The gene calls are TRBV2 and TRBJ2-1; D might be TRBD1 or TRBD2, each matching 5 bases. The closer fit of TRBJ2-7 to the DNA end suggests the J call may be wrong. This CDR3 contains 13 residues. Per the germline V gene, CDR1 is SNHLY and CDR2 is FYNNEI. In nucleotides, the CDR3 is TGTGCCAGCAGGGGGGACGGAAACAATGAGCAGTACTTC. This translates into CASRGDGNNEQYF.

The CDR3 protein is CAITEGSGELFF. In DNA, the CDR3 is TGTGCCATCACCGAGGGGTCCGGGGAGCTGTTTTTT. The chain employs TRBV10-3 and TRBJ2-2; D tentatively fits TRBD1 or TRBD2 (5 bases each). Germline CDR1 is ENHRY and CDR2 is SYGVKD. The CDR3 runs to 12 residues. With 7 bases removed from V and 6 bases from J, the gap between germline ends came to 9 bases.

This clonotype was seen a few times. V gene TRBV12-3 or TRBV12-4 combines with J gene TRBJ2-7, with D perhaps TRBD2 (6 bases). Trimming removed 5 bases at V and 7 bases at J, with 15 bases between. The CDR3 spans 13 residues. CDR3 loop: CASSPTGGDEQYF. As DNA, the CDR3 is TGTGCCAGCAGTCCTACCGGAGGGGATGAGCAGTACTTC.

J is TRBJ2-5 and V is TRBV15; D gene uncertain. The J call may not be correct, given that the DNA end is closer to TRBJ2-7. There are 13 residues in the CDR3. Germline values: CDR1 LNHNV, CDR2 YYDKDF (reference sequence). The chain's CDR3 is CATSRDLSDEQYF. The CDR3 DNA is TGTGCCACCAGCAGAGATTTGTCGGACGAGCAGTACTTC.

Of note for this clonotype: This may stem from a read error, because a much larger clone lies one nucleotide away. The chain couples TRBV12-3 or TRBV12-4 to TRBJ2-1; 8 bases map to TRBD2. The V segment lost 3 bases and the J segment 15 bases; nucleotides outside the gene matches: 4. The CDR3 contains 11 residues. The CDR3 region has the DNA TGTGCCAGCAGTTTGGCGGGGGGTCGGTTCTTC. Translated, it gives CASSLAGGRFF.

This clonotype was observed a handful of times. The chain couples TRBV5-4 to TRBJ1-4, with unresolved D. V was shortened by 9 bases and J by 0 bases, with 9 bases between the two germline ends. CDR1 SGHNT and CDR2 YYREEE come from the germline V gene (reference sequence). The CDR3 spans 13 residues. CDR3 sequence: CATRTATNEKLFF. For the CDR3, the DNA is TGTGCCACCAGGACGGCAACTAATGAAAAACTGTTTTTT.

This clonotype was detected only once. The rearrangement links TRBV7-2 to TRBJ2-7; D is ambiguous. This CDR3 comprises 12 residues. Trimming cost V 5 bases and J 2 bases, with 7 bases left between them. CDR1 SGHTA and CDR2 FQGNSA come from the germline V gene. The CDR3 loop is CASSGNPYEQYF. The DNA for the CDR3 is TGTGCCAGCAGCGGGAACCCCTACGAGCAGTACTTC.

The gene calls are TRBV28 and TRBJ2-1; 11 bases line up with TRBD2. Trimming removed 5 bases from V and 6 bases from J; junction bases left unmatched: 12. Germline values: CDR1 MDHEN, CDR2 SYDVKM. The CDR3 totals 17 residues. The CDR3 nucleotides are TGTGCCAGCAGTCCACCGACTAGCGGGGCCTTGTTCAATGAGCAGTTCTTC. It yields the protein CASSPPTSGALFNEQFF.

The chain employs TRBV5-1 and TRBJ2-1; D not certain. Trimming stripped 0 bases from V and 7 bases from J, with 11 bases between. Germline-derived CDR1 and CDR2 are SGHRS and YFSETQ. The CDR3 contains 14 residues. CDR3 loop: CASSLELPPNEQFF. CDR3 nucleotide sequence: TGCGCCAGCAGCTTGGAACTACCCCCTAATGAGCAGTTCTTC. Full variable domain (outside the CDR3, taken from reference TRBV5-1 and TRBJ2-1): KAGVTQTPRYLIKTRGQQVTLSCSPISGHRSVSWYQQTPGQGLQFLFEYFSETQRNKGNFPGRFSGRQFSNSRSEMNVSTLELGDSALYLCASSLELPPNEQFFGPGTRLTVL.